Following are 9 T cell receptor beta chains from one sample sequenced in a study of PD-L1 blockade in urothelial cancer. The protocol was immunoSEQ multiplex PCR, while the TCRdb copy is restricted to in-frame clones and leaves out a portion. The profile shows some 84,000 clones, around 90% of them singletons. This specimen was PBMCs, taken around atezolizumab (anti-PD-L1) treatment. These receptors came from a woman aged 65 to 85 with urothelial cancer.

In DNA, the CDR3 is TGTGCCAGCAGCCCCCGACAGGGGGCGTCTAATGAAAAACTGTTTTTT. Its protein is CASSPRQGASNEKLFF. This chain links TRBV11-2 with TRBJ1-4; 10 bases map to TRBD1. The CDR3 consists of 16 residues. The germline CDR1 and CDR2 sequences are SGHAT and FQNNGV. The trim removed 5 bases at V and 3 bases at J, leaving 6 bases unmatched.

In its sample, this clone was seen a few times. The rearrangement links TRBV7-7 to TRBJ2-5, with 7 bases aligning to TRBD2. Germline assignment: CDR1 SSHAT and CDR2 FNYEAQ (reference sequence). V shed 3 bases and J 1 base; nucleotides not matched to a gene: 2. The CDR3 covers 14 residues. CDR3 DNA sequence: TGTGCCAGCAGCTTGACTAGCTCCCAAGAGACCCAGTACTTC. Residues: CASSLTSSQETQYF.

This chain connects TRBV7-8 to TRBJ1-4; 7 bases match TRBD1. CDR3 length: 17 amino acids. The V gene end was trimmed by 5 bases and the J gene end by 7 bases; junction bases not matched to a gene: 16. Germline CDR1 is SGHVS and CDR2 is FQNEAQ. This chain's CDR3 is CASSAGQVPSLGEKLFF. The CDR3 DNA reads as TGTGCCAGCAGCGCTGGACAGGTTCCGTCTCTGGGTGAAAAACTGTTTTTT.

This clone was observed a few times. This chain joins TRBV19 and TRBJ2-2; the match to TRBD1 covers 8 bases. Germline CDR1 LNHDA, CDR2 SQIVND (reference sequence). V shed 5 bases, J shed 4 bases, and the junction held 15 bases outside the gene matches. The CDR3 has 18 residues. CDR3 in amino acids: CASSPLRQGAGGTGELFF. The CDR3 nucleotides read TGTGCCAGTAGTCCCCTCCGGCAGGGGGCAGGGGGCACCGGGGAGCTGTTTTTT.

This chain links TRBV6-1 with TRBJ1-1; maybe TRBD1 (6 bases). The V gene's germline CDR1 is MNHNS and CDR2 SASEGT. The CDR3 runs to 14 residues. V was pared by 2 bases and J by 6 bases, with 13 bases between. CDR3 sequence (DNA): TGTGCCAGCAGTGAAAGACAGGTTTGGGCTGAAGCTTTCTTT. This codes for CASSERQVWAEAFF.

This clone has only one observation. The chain recombines TRBV5-6 with TRBJ2-1; 9 bases map to TRBD2. V dropped 4 bases and J dropped 10; count of bases not matched to a gene: 12. This CDR3 has 15 residues. The germline V gene encodes CDR1 SGHDT and CDR2 YYEEEE. CDR3 DNA: TGTGCCAGCAGCGTGGGGACTAGCCGAGCGGCGGAGCAGTTCTTC. Translating gives CASSVGTSRAAEQFF.

The J gene is TRBJ1-1, the V gene TRBV27; 9 bases are shared with TRBD1. Germline loops: CDR1 MNHEY, CDR2 SMNVEV (reference sequence). This CDR3 is built from 15 residues. The V gene end was trimmed by 5 bases and the J gene end by 5 bases; junction bases not matched to a gene: 9. Written as DNA, the CDR3 is TGTGCCAGCAGTGCACGCACAGGGGGCTGGACTGAAGCTTTCTTT. Protein sequence: CASSARTGGWTEAFF.

This chain links TRBV7-9 with TRBJ2-1, with unresolved D. V was pared by 5 bases and J by 8 bases, with 7 bases between. This CDR3 is built from 11 residues. The germline gives CDR1 SEHNR, CDR2 FQNEAQ (reference sequence). The CDR3 region has the DNA TGTGCCAGCAGCAGAGAGTATGAGCAGTTCTTC. Protein product: CASSREYEQFF.

The chain carries TRBV5-1 and TRBJ1-5; TRBD1 aligns across 8 bases. The germline V gene has CDR1 SGHRS and CDR2 YFSETQ. J was trimmed by 5 bases and V by 1 base; bases with no gene match: 11. This CDR3 comprises 17 residues. CDR3: CASSLLPGGDRDQPQHF. For the CDR3, the DNA is TGCGCCAGCAGCTTGCTCCCAGGGGGCGATCGGGATCAGCCCCAGCATTTT.